These 3 T cell receptor beta chains originate from one sample sequenced in a study of blood T cell repertoires in COVID-19. Profiled with immunoSEQ multiplex PCR; TCRdb holds only in-frame clones, not every one. The profile shows over 250,000 clones, 89% of them singletons. Sequencing used peripheral blood. The receptors derive from a woman in her sixties with acute or convalescent COVID-19.

The chain is built from TRBV19 and TRBJ2-7; D may be TRBD2 (7 bases). Germline CDR1 and CDR2: LNHDA and SQIVND (reference sequence). The CDR3 length is 15 residues. Trimming shortened V by 3 bases and J by 1 base, and 13 bases separated the two germline ends. CDR3 DNA: TGTGCCAGTAGTATTCAGGGGCGGGGGTCCTACGAGCAGTACTTC. This sequence encodes CASSIQGRGSYEQYF.

The V gene is TRBV27, the J gene TRBJ2-7; D possibly corresponds to TRBD1 (5 bases). This CDR3 region has 14 residues. The germline V gene has CDR1 MNHEY and CDR2 SMNVEV (reference sequence). Trimming took off 5 bases at V and 4 bases at J, with 15 bases between the two ends. The CDR3 protein is CASSTTRQGYEQYF. In nucleotides, the CDR3 is TGTGCCAGCAGTACGACCCGGCAGGGTTACGAGCAGTACTTC.

The rearrangement joins TRBV18 to TRBJ1-1, with D maybe TRBD1 (6 bases). The V end was cut by 0 bases, the J end by 0 bases, with 17 bases between. CDR1 and CDR2 (germline): KGHSH, LQKENI. The CDR3 has 18 amino acids. CDR3 amino acids: CASSPPNTGWGMNTEAFF. The DNA for the CDR3 is TGTGCCAGCTCACCACCGAATACAGGGTGGGGAATGAACACTGAAGCTTTCTTT.